The 9 T cell receptor beta chains below all came from one sample that was sequenced in a study of blood T cell repertoires in COVID-19. TCRdb's table, derived via immunoSEQ multiplex PCR, lists solely in-frame clones and lacks some. The sample shows 55,000 to 75,000 clones, more than 85% of them seen only once. What was sequenced was peripheral blood. The origin of the receptors is a human donor with active COVID-19. The donor label of this sample is uncertain.

Only one count was recorded for this clone. The chain joins TRBV6-6 to TRBJ2-1, with 9 bases matching TRBD1. There are 14 residues in the CDR3. CDR1 is MNHNY, CDR2 SVGAGI, per germline (reference sequence). Germline trimming cut 6 bases from V and 7 bases from J; bases unmatched to any gene: 7. This CDR3 reads CASRQGTGSNEQFF. CDR3 in DNA: TGTGCCAGCAGACAGGGGACAGGGTCTAATGAGCAGTTCTTC.

The chain has TRBV5-1 and TRBJ1-1, with TRBD1 matching 7 bases. This CDR3 is built from 13 residues. The V segment lost 0 bases and the J segment 8 bases; nucleotides outside the gene matches: 4. In germline, CDR1 is SGHRS, CDR2 YFSETQ. The CDR3 DNA is TGCGCCAGCAGCTTGGATAGGGGGCGCGAAGCTTTCTTT. Encoded protein: CASSLDRGREAFF. The full variable domain, rest sourced from reference TRBV5-1 and TRBJ1-1, is KAGVTQTPRYLIKTRGQQVTLSCSPISGHRSVSWYQQTPGQGLQFLFEYFSETQRNKGNFPGRFSGRQFSNSRSEMNVSTLELGDSALYLCASSLDRGREAFFGQGTRLTVV.

V usage is TRBV5-8 and J usage is TRBJ2-2, with D possibly TRBD1 on 5 matching bases. The germline CDR1 and CDR2 sequences are SGHTS and YDEGEE. The V end lost 0 bases, the J end lost 5 bases, and 14 bases lay between the germline ends. This CDR3 contains 16 residues. The CDR3 here is CASSLGRAHLTGELFF. As DNA, the CDR3 is TGTGCCAGCAGCTTGGGCAGGGCGCATTTAACCGGGGAGCTGTTTTTT. Supplemented by reference TRBV5-8 and TRBJ2-2, the full variable domain reads EAGVTQSPTHLIKTRGQQATLRCSPISGHTSVYWYQQALGLGLQFLLWYDEGEERNRGNFPPRFSGRQFPNYSSELNVNALELEDSALYLCASSLGRAHLTGELFFGEGSRLTVL.

V is TRBV25-1 and J is TRBJ2-3, with D possibly TRBD1 on 7 matching bases. Between the trimmed V and J ends, which lost 10 bases and 5 bases, there was a span of 19 bases. Germline V gene data show CDR1 as MGHDK and CDR2 as SYGVNS. This CDR3 contains 14 residues. The CDR3 reads CATTSRGAGDTQYF. CDR3 nucleotides: TGTGCCACCACAAGCAGGGGGGCAGGAGATACGCAGTATTTT.

The chain couples TRBV4-1 to TRBJ2-7; 8 nucleotides align to TRBD2. This CDR3 spans 15 amino acids. Trimming cost V 0 bases and J 3 bases; bases outside gene matches: 4. In germline, CDR1 is MGHRA, CDR2 YSYEKL. The CDR3 DNA follows: TGCGCCAGCAGCCAAGAGGCTAGCGGGCGCTACGAGCAGTACTTC. Amino acid sequence: CASSQEASGRYEQYF.

The rearrangement joins TRBV15 to TRBJ2-1; no clear D gene. The CDR3 has 15 amino acids. CDR1 and CDR2 from the germline V gene are LNHNV and YYDKDF (reference sequence). Trimming stripped 0 bases from V and 1 base from J, with 7 bases between. CDR3 region: CATSRDPGSYNEQFF. The CDR3 DNA sequence: TGTGCCACCAGCAGAGACCCAGGTTCCTACAATGAGCAGTTCTTC.

The chain links TRBV11-1 to TRBJ2-1, with TRBD2 matching over 11 bases. V shed 2 bases and J 7 bases; nucleotides not matched to a gene: 4. CDR1 is SGHAT and CDR2 is FQDESV in the germline V gene (reference sequence). The CDR3 loop spans 15 amino acids. The CDR3 DNA reads TGTGCCAGCAGCTTAACATTAGCGGGAGGGAATGAGCAGTTCTTC. This sequence encodes CASSLTLAGGNEQFF.

The table lists this clone with a few counts. This chain connects TRBV11-2 to TRBJ1-3; D gene ambiguous. The V and J ends lost 2 bases and 0 bases respectively, with 5 bases between them. The CDR3 consists of 14 residues. Germline V gene sequence: CDR1 SGHAT, CDR2 FQNNGV. The CDR3 coding sequence is TGTGCCAGCAGCTTACAGGTCTCTGGAAACACCATATATTTT. Translating it yields CASSLQVSGNTIYF.

J is TRBJ2-5 and V is TRBV7-9; the match to TRBD2 covers 13 bases. The ends lost 6 bases at V and 4 bases at J; junction bases unmatched: 8. The CDR3 is 16 residues long. Germline CDR1 is SEHNR and CDR2 is FQNEAQ (reference sequence). This chain's CDR3 is CASSPRGLAGVETQYF. In DNA form, the CDR3 reads TGTGCCAGCAGTCCGAGAGGACTAGCGGGAGTAGAGACCCAGTACTTC.